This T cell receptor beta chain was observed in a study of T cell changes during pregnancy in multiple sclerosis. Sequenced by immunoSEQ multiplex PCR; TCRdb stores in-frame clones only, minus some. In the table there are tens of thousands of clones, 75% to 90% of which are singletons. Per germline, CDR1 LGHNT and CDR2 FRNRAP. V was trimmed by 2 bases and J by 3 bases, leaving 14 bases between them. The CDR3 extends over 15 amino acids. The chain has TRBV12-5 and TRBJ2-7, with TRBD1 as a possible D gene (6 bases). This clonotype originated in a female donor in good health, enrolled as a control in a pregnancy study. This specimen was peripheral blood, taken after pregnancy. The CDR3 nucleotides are TGTGCTAGTGGTTTGATCTCCGGGACATTCTACGAGCAGTACTTC. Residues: CASGLISGTFYEQYF.